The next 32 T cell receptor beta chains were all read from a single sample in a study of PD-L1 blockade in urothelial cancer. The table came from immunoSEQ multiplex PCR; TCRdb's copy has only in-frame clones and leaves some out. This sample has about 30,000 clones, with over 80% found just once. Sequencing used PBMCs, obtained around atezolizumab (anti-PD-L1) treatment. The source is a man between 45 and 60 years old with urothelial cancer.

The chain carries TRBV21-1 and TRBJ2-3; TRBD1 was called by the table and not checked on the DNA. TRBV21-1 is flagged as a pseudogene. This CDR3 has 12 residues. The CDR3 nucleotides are TGTGCCAGCAGCACACAAGTGGATACGCAGTATTTT. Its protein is CASSTQVDTQYF.

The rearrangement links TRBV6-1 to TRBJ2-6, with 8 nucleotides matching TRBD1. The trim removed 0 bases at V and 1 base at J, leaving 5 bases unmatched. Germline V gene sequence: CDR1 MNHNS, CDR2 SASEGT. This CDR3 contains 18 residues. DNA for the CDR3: TGTGCCAGCAGTGAAGCCCAGGGGGCCAGGTCTGGGGCCAACGTCCTGACTTTC. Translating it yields CASSEAQGARSGANVLTF.

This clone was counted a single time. The CDR3 DNA follows: TGTGCCAGCAGTTTAGGGGGGGCGGGGCTGGCAGATACGCAGTATTTT. Translating gives CASSLGGAGLADTQYF. The chain combines TRBV28 with TRBJ2-3, with D possibly matching TRBD2 (7 bases). V lost 2 bases and J 4 bases, leaving 16 bases between the germline ends. In germline, CDR1 is MDHEN, CDR2 SYDVKM. The CDR3 sequence is 16 residues long. Combining the CDR3 with reference TRBV28 and TRBJ2-3 gives the whole variable domain DVKVTQSSRYLVKRTGEKVFLECVQDMDHENMFWYRQDPGLGLRLIYFSYDVKMKEKGDIPEGYSVSREKKERFSLILESASTNQTSMYLCASSLGGAGLADTQYFGPGTRLTVL.

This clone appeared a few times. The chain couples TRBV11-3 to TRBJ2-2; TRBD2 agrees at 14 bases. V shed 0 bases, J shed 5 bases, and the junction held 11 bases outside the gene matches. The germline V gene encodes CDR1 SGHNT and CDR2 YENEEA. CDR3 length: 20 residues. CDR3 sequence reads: CASSLDPGLAGVTGTGELFF. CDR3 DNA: TGTGCCAGCAGCTTAGACCCGGGACTAGCGGGAGTAACGGGGACCGGGGAGCTGTTTTTT. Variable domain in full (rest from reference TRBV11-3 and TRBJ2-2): EAGVVQSPRYKIIEKKQPVAFWCNPISGHNTLYWYLQNLGQGPELLIRYENEEAVDDSQLPKDRFSAERLKGVDSTLKIQPAELGDSAVYLCASSLDPGLAGVTGTGELFFGEGSRLTVL.

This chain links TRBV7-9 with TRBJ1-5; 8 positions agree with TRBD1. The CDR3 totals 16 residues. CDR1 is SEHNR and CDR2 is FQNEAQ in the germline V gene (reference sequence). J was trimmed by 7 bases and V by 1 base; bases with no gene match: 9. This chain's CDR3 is CASSLGPGQGPQPQHF. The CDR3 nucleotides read TGTGCCAGCAGCTTAGGTCCCGGACAGGGCCCCCAGCCCCAGCATTTT.

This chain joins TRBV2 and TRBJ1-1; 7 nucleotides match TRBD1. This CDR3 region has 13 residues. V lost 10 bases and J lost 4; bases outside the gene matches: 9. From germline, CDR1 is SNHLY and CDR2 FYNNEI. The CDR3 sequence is CAIDRVRGTEAFF. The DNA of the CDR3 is TGTGCCATTGACAGGGTGAGAGGCACTGAAGCTTTCTTT.

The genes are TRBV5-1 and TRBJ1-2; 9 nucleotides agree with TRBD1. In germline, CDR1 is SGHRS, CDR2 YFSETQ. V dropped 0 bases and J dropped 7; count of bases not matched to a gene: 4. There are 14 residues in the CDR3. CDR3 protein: CASSLAQGARGYTF. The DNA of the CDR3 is TGCGCCAGCAGCTTGGCACAGGGGGCGCGTGGCTACACCTTC.

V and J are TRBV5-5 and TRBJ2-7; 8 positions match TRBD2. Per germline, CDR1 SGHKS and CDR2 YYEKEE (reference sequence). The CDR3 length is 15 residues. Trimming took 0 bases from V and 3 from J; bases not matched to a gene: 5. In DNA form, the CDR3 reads TGTGCCAGCAGCTTGGTGCCCGGGACTAGCTACGAGCAGTACTTC. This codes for CASSLVPGTSYEQYF.

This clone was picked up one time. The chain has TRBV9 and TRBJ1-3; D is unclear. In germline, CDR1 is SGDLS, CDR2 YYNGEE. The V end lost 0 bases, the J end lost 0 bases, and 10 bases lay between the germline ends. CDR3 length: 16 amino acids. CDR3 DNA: TGTGCCAGCAGCGTAGTTCCGATACTCTCTGGAAACACCATATATTTT. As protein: CASSVVPILSGNTIYF. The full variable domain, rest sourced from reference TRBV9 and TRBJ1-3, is DSGVTQTPKHLITATGQRVTLRCSPRSGDLSVYWYQQSLDQGLQFLIQYYNGEERAKGNILERFSAQQFPDLHSELNLSSLELGDSALYFCASSVVPILSGNTIYFGEGSWLTVV.

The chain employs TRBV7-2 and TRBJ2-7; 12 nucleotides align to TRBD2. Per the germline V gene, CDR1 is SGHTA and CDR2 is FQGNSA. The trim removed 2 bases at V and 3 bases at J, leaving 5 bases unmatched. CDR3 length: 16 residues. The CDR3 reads CASSLFASGRGYEQYF. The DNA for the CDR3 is TGTGCCAGCAGCTTATTCGCTAGCGGGAGGGGCTACGAGCAGTACTTC.

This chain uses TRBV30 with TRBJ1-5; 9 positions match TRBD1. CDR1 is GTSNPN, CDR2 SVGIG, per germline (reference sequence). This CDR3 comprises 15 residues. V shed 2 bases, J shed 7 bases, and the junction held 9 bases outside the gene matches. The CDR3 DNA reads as TGTGCCTGGAGTAAAGGGGGGACAGGGAACCAGCCCCAGCATTTT. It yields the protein CAWSKGGTGNQPQHF.

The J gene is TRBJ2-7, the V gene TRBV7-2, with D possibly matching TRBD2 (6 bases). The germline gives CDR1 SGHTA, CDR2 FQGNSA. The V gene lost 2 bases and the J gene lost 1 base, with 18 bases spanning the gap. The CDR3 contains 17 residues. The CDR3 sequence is CASSLRVHSGGSYEQYF. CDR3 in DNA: TGTGCCAGCAGCTTAAGGGTCCATAGCGGAGGTTCCTACGAGCAGTACTTC.

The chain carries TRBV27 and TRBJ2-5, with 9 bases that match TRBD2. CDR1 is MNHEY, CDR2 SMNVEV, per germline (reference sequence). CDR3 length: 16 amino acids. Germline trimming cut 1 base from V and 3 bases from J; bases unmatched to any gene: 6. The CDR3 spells CASSLFGSSGEETQYF. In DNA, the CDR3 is TGTGCCAGCAGTTTATTCGGTTCTAGCGGGGAAGAGACCCAGTACTTC.

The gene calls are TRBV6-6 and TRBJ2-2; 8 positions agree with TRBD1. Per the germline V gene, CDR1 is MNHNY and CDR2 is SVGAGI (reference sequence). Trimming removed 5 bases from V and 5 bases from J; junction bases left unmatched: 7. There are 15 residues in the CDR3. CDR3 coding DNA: TGTGCCAGCAGTGTCGACAGGGGTGGAACCGGGGAGCTGTTTTTT. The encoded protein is CASSVDRGGTGELFF.

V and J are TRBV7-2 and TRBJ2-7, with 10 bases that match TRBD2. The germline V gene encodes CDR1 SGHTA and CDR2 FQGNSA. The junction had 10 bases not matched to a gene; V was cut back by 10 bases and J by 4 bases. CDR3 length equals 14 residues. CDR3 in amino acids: CATSSVAGGYEQYF. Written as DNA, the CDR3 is TGTGCCACCTCCTCCGTAGCGGGAGGTTACGAGCAGTACTTC.

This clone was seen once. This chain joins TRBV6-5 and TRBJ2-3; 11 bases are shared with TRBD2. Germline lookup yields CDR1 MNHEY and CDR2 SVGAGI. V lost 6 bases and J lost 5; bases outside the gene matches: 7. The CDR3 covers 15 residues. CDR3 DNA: TGTGCCAGCAGACACCTAGCGGGGGGAAAAGATACGCAGTATTTT. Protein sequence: CASRHLAGGKDTQYF.

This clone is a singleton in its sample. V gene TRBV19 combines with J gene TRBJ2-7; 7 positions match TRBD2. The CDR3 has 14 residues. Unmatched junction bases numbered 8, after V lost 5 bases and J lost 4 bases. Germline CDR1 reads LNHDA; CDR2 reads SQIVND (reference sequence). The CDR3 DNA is TGTGCCAGTAGTTTGCGCGGCGGGAGTTACGAGCAGTACTTC. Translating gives CASSLRGGSYEQYF.

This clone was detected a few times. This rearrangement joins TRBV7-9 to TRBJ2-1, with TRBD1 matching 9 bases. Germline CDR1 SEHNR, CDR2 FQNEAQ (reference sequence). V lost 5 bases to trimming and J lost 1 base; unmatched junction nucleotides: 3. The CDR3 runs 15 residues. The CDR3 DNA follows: TGTGCCAGCAGCCCGACAGGGGGATCCTACAATGAGCAGTTCTTC. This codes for CASSPTGGSYNEQFF. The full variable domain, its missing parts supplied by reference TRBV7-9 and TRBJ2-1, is DTGVSQNPRHKITKRGQNVTFRCDPISEHNRLYWYRQTLGQGPEFLTYFQNEAQLEKSRLLSDRFSAERPKGSFSTLEIQRTEQGDSAMYLCASSPTGGSYNEQFFGPGTRLTVL.

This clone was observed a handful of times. The CDR3 DNA reads TGTGCCAGCAGCCAGACCCCAGGGATCCATGAGCAGTTCTTC. It is translated as CASSQTPGIHEQFF. J is TRBJ2-1 and V is TRBV7-9; tentatively, D is TRBD1 (5 bases). The V and J ends lost 5 bases and 8 bases respectively, with 16 bases between them. Germline V lookup: CDR1 SEHNR, CDR2 FQNEAQ (reference sequence). CDR3 length: 14 amino acids.

The CDR3 DNA is TGTGCCAGCAGTAGCCGGTCCCCGTACCTCATGAACACTGAAGCTTTCTTT. Encoded protein: CASSSRSPYLMNTEAFF. The gene calls are TRBV25-1 and TRBJ1-1, with unresolved D. The CDR3 extends over 17 amino acids. The germline CDR1 and CDR2 sequences are MGHDK and SYGVNS. The V and J ends lost 5 bases and 0 bases respectively, with 19 bases between them.

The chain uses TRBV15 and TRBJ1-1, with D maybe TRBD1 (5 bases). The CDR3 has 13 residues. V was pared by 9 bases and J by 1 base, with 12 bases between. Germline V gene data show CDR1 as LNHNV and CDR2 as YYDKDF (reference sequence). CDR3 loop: CATVTGANTEAFF. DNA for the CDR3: TGTGCCACTGTCACAGGCGCGAACACTGAAGCTTTCTTT.

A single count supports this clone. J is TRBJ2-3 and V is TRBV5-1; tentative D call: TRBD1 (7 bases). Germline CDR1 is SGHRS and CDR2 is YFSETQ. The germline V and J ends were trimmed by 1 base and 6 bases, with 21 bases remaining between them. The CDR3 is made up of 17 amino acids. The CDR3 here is CASSLQNQGGRGDTQYF. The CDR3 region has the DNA TGCGCCAGCAGCTTGCAGAATCAGGGGGGTCGTGGTGATACGCAGTATTTT.

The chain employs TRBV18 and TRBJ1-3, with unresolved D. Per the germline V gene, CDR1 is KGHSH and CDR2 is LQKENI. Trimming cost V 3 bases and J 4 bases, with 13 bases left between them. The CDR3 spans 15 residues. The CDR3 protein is CASSPAGVRGNTIYF. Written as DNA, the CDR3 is TGTGCCAGCTCACCCGCAGGCGTGAGAGGAAACACCATATATTTT.

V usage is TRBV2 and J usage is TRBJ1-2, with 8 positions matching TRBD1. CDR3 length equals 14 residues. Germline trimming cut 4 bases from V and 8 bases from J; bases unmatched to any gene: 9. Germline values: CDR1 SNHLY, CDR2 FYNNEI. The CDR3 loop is CASSVTGQGGGYTF. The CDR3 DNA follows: TGTGCCAGCAGTGTAACCGGACAGGGTGGAGGCTACACCTTC.

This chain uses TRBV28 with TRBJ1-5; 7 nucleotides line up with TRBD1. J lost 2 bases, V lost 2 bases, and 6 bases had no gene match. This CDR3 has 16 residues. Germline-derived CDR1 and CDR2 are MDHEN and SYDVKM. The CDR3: CASSLLTGMGNQPQHF. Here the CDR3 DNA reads TGTGCCAGCAGTTTACTGACAGGGATGGGCAATCAGCCCCAGCATTTT.

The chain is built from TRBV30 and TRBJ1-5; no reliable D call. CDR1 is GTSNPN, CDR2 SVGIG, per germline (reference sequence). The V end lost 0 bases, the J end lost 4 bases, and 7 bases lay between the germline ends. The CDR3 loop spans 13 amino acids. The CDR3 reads CAWSVNRNQPQHF. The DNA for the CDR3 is TGTGCCTGGAGTGTTAACAGAAATCAGCCCCAGCATTTT.

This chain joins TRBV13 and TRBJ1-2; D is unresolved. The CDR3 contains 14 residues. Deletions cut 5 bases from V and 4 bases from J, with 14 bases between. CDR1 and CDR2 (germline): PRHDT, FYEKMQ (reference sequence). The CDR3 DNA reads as TGTGCCAGCAGCCCTATATCGATCCCCTATGGCTACACCTTC. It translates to CASSPISIPYGYTF.

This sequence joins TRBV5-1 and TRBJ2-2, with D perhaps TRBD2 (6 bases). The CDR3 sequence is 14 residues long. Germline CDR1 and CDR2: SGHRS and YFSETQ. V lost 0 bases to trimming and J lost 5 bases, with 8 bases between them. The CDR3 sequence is CASSLVLATGELFF. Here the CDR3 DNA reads TGCGCCAGCAGCTTGGTTCTAGCGACCGGGGAGCTGTTTTTT.

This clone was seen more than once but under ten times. The CDR3 region is CASSLGLGLAGPSTDTQYF. The CDR3, as DNA: TGCGCCAGCAGCTTGGGATTGGGCCTAGCGGGTCCTAGCACAGATACGCAGTATTTT. The V and J genes are TRBV5-1 and TRBJ2-3, with 8 bases fitting TRBD2. Per germline, CDR1 SGHRS and CDR2 YFSETQ. V lost 0 bases to trimming and J lost 0 bases; unmatched junction nucleotides: 12. The CDR3 consists of 19 residues.

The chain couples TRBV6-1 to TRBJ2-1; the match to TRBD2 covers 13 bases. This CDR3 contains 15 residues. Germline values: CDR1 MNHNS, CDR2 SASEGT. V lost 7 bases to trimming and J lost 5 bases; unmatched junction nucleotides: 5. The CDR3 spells CASKRTSGSNNEQFF. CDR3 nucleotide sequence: TGTGCCAGCAAGCGGACTAGCGGGAGTAACAATGAGCAGTTCTTC.

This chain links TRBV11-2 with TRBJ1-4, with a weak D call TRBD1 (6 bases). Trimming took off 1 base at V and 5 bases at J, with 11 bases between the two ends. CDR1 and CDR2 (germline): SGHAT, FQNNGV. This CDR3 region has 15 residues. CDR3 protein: CASSLARGANEKLFF. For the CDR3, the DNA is TGTGCCAGCAGCTTAGCTCGGGGGGCCAATGAAAAACTGTTTTTT. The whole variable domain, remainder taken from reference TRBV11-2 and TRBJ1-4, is EAGVAQSPRYKIIEKRQSVAFWCNPISGHATLYWYQQILGQGPKLLIQFQNNGVVDDSQLPKDRFSAERLKGVDSTLKIQPAKLEDSAVYLCASSLARGANEKLFFGSGTQLSVL.

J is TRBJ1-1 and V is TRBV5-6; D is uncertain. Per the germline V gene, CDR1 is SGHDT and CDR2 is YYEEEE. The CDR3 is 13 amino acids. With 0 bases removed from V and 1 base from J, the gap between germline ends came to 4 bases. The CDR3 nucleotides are TGTGCCAGCAGCTTGGGGAGGAACACTGAAGCTTTCTTT. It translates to CASSLGRNTEAFF.